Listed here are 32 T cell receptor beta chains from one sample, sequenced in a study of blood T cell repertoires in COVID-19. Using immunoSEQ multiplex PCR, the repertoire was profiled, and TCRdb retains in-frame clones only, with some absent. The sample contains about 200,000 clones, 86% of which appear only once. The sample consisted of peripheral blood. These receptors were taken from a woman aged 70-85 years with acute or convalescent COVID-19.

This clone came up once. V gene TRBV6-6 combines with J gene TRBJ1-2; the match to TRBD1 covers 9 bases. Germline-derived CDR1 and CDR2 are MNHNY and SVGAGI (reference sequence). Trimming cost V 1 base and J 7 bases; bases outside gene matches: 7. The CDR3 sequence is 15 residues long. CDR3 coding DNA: TGTGCCAGCAGTTACTTCGGACAGGGGAATGGTGGCTACACCTTC. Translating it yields CASSYFGQGNGGYTF.

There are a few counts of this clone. This CDR3 is CASSVTGDNQPQHF. The CDR3 region has the DNA TGTGCCAGCAGTGTGACAGGGGATAATCAGCCCCAGCATTTT. The genes are TRBV2 and TRBJ1-5, with 8 bases lining up with TRBD1. V was clipped by 4 bases and J by 4 bases; unmatched bases: 3. Per germline, CDR1 SNHLY and CDR2 FYNNEI. The CDR3 has 14 residues. Full variable domain (rest looked up from reference TRBV2 and TRBJ1-5): EPEVTQTPSHQVTQMGQEVILRCVPISNHLYFYWYRQILGQKVEFLVSFYNNEISEKSEIFDDQFSVERPDGSNFTLKIRSTKLEDSAMYFCASSVTGDNQPQHFGDGTRLSIL.

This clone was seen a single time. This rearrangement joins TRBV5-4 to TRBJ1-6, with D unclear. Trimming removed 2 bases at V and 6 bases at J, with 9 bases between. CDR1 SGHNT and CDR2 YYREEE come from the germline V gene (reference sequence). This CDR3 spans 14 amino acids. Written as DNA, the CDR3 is TGTGCCAGCAGCTTTGGGCCTTTTAATTCACCCCTCCACTTT. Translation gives CASSFGPFNSPLHF.

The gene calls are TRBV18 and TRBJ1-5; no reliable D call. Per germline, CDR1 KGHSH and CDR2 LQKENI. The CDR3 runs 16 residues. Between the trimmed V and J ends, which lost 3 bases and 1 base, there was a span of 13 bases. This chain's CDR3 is CASSPPGKTSNQPQHF. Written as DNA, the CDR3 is TGTGCCAGCTCACCGCCCGGGAAGACCAGCAATCAGCCCCAGCATTTT.

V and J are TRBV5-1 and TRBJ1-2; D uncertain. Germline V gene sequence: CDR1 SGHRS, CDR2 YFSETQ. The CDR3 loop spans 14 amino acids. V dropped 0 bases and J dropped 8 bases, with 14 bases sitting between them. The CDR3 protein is CASSLVSGGGGYTF. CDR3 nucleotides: TGCGCCAGCAGCTTGGTATCGGGTGGAGGGGGCTACACCTTC.

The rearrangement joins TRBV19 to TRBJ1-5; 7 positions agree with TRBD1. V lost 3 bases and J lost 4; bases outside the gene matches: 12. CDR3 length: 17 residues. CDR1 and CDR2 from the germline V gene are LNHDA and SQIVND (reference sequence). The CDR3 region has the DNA TGTGCCAGTAGTATCGGAGGACAGGCCTTACAGAATCAGCCCCAGCATTTT. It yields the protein CASSIGGQALQNQPQHF.

The DNA for the CDR3 is TGTGCCAGTAGGGGACAGGGTTCAACTAATGAAAAACTGTTTTTT. Translated: CASRGQGSTNEKLFF. This chain uses TRBV19 with TRBJ1-4; 9 bases agree with TRBD1. The CDR3 covers 15 residues. Germline V gene data show CDR1 as LNHDA and CDR2 as SQIVND (reference sequence). Germline trimming cut 6 bases from V and 0 bases from J; bases unmatched to any gene: 2.

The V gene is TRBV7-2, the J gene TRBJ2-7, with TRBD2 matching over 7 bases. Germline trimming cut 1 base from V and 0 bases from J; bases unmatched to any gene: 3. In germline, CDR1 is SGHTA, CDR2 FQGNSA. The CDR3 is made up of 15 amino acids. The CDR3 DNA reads TGTGCCAGCAGCTTAGGTCCTAGCGGCTCCTACGAGCAGTACTTC. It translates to CASSLGPSGSYEQYF. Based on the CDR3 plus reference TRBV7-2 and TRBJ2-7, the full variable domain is GAGVSQSPSNKVTEKGKDVELRCDPISGHTALYWYRQSLGQGLEFLIYFQGNSAPDKSGLPSDRFSAERTGGSVSTLTIQRTQQEDSAVYLCASSLGPSGSYEQYFGPGTRLTVT.

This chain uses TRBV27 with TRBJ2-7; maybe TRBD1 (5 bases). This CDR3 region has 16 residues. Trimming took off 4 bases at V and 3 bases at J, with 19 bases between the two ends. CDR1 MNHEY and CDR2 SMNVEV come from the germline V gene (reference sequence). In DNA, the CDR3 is TGTGCCAGCAGTTACAAGGACACACCCGATTACTACGAGCAGTACTTC. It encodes CASSYKDTPDYYEQYF.

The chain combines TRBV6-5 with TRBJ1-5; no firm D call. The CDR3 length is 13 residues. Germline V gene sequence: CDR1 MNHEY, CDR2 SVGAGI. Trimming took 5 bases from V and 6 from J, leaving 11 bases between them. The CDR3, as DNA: TGTGCCAGCAGTACCGGGGTAAGTCAGCCCCAGCATTTT. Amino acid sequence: CASSTGVSQPQHF.

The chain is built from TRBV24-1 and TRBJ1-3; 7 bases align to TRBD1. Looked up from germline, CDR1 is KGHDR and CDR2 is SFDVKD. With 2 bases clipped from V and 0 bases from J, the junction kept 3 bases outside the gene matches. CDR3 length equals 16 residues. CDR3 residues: CATSDSDRPSGNTIYF. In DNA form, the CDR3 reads TGTGCCACCAGTGATTCGGACAGGCCCTCTGGAAACACCATATATTTT.

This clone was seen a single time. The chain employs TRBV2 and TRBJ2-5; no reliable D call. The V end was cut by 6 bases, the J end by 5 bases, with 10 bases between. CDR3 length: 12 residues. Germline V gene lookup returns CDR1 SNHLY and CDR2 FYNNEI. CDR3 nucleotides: TGTGCCAGCAGGGTTAGCCTGGAGACCCAGTACTTC. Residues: CASRVSLETQYF.

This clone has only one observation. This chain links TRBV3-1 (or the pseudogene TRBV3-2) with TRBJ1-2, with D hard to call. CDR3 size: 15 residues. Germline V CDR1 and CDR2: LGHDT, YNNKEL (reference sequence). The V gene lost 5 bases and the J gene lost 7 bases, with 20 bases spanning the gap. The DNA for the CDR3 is TGTGCCAGCAGCGCGAGATCCGCCCAAGTCTCTGGCTACACCTTC. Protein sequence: CASSARSAQVSGYTF.

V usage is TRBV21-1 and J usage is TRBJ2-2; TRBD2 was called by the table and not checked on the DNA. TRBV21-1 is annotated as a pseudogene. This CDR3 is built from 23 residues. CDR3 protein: CASSPTSGRAGIKVKTNTGELFF. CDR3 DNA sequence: TGTGCCAGCAGCCCTACTAGCGGGAGGGCCGGGATTAAAGTCAAAACGAACACCGGGGAGCTGTTTTTT.

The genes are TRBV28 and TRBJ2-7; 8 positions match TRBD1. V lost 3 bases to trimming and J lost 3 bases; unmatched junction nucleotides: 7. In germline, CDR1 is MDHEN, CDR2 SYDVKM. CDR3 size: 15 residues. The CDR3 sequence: CASSFGQGNLYEQYF. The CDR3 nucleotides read TGTGCCAGCAGTTTCGGACAGGGCAACCTCTACGAGCAGTACTTC.

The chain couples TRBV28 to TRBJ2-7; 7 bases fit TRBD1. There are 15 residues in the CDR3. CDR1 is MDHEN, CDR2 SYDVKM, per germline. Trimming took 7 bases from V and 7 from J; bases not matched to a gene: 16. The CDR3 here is CASTNSLGQAGEQYF. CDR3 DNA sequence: TGTGCCAGCACCAATTCCCTTGGACAGGCAGGTGAGCAGTACTTC.

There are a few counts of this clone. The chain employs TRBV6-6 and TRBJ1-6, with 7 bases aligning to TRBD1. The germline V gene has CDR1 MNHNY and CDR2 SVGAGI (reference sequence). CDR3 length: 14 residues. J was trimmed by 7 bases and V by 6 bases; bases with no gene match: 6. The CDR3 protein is CASSPRGANSPLHF. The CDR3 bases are TGTGCCAGCAGCCCCAGGGGGGCAAATTCACCCCTCCACTTT.

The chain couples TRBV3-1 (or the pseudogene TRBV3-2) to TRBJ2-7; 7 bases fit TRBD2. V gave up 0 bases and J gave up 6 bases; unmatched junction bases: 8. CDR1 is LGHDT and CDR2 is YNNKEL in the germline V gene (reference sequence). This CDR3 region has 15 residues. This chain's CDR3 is CASSQDGGGRIEQYF. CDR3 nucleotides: TGTGCCAGCAGCCAAGATGGGGGAGGGCGCATCGAGCAGTACTTC.

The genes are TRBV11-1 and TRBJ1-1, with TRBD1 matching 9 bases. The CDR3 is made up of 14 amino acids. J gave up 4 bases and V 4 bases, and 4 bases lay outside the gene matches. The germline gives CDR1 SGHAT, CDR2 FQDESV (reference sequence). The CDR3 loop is CASSWDRAATEAFF. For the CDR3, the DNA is TGTGCCAGCAGCTGGGACAGGGCGGCCACTGAAGCTTTCTTT. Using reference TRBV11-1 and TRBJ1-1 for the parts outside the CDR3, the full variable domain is EAEVAQSPRYKITEKSQAVAFWCDPISGHATLYWYRQILGQGPELLVQFQDESVVDDSQLPKDRFSAERLKGVDSTLKIQPAELGDSAMYLCASSWDRAATEAFFGQGTRLTVV.

The CDR3 reads CASSQRPGLTNEKLFF. CDR3 bases: TGTGCCAGCAGCCAAAGACCGGGACTTACTAATGAAAAACTGTTTTTT. The chain couples TRBV3-1 (or the pseudogene TRBV3-2) to TRBJ1-4; D might be TRBD1 (5 bases). CDR1 and CDR2 (germline): LGHDT, YNNKEL (reference sequence). This CDR3 has 16 residues. Trimming stripped 2 bases from V and 2 bases from J, with 12 bases between.

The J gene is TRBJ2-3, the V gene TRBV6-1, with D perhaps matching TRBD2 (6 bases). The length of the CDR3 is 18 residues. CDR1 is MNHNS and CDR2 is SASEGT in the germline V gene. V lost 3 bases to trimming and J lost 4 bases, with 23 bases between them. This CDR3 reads CASSDRYRPGGAPDTQYF. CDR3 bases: TGTGCCAGCAGTGATCGGTATAGGCCTGGCGGGGCTCCAGATACGCAGTATTTT.

The CDR3 is CASSSHKTGTSGRLKDEQFF. Written as DNA, the CDR3 is TGCGCCAGCAGCTCACACAAAACCGGGACTAGCGGCCGCTTAAAAGATGAGCAGTTCTTC. The chain joins TRBV5-1 to TRBJ2-1, with 11 nucleotides matching TRBD2. Germline CDR1 and CDR2: SGHRS and YFSETQ. The CDR3 runs to 20 residues. V was clipped by 3 bases and J by 8 bases; unmatched bases: 22.

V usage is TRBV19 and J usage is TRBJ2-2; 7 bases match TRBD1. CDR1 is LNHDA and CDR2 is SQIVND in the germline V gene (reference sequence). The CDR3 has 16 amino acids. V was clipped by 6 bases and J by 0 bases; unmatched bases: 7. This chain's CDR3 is CASRTRTGANTGELFF. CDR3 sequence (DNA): TGTGCCAGTAGAACCCGGACAGGAGCGAACACCGGGGAGCTGTTTTTT.

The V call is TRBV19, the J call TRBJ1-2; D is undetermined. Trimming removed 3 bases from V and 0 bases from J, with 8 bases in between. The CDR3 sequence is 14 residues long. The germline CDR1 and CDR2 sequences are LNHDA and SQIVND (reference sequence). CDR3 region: CASSIDTSNYGYTF. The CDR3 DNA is TGTGCCAGTAGTATTGACACCTCTAACTATGGCTACACCTTC. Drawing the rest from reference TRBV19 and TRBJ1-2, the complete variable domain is DGGITQSPKYLFRKEGQNVTLSCEQNLNHDAMYWYRQDPGQGLRLIYYSQIVNDFQKGDIAEGYSVSREKKESFPLTVTSAQKNPTAFYLCASSIDTSNYGYTFGSGTRLTVV.

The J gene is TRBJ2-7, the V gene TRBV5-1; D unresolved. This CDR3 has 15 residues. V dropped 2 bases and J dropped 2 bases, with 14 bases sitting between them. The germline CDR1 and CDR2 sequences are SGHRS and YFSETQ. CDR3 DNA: TGCGCCAGCAGCTTAAGCCTAACCCTACCCTACGAGCAGTACTTC. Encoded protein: CASSLSLTLPYEQYF. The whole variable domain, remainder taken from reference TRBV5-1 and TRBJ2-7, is KAGVTQTPRYLIKTRGQQVTLSCSPISGHRSVSWYQQTPGQGLQFLFEYFSETQRNKGNFPGRFSGRQFSNSRSEMNVSTLELGDSALYLCASSLSLTLPYEQYFGPGTRLTVT.

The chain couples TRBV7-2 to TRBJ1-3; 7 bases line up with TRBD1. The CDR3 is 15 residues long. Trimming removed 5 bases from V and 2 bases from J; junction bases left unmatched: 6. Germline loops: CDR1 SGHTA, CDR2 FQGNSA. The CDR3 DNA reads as TGTGCCAGCAGCGACAGGGTGAAAGCTGGAAACACCATATATTTT. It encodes CASSDRVKAGNTIYF.

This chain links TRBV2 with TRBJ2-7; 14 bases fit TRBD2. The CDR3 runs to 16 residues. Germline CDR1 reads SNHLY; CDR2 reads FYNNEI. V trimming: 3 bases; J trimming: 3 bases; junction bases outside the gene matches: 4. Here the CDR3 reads CASSDGTSGSSYEQYF. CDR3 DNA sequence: TGTGCCAGCAGTGACGGGACTAGCGGGAGTAGCTACGAGCAGTACTTC.

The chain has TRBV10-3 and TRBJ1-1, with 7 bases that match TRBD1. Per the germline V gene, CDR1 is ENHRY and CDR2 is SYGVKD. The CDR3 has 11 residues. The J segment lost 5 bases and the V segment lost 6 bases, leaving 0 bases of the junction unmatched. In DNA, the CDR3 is TGTGCCATCAGACAGGGGACTGAAGCTTTCTTT. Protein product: CAIRQGTEAFF.

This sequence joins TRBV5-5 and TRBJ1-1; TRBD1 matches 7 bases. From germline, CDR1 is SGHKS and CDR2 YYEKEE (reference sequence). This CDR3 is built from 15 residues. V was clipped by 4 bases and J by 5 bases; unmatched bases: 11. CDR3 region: CASSPRQGRQTEAFF. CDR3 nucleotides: TGTGCCAGCAGCCCAAGACAGGGACGGCAAACTGAAGCTTTCTTT.

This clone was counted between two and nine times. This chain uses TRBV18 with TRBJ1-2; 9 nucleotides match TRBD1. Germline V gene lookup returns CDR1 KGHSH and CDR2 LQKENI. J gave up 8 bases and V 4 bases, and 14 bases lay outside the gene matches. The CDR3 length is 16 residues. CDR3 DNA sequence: TGTGCCAGCTCACGACTCGACCGGGACAGGGCTGAGGGCTACACCTTC. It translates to CASSRLDRDRAEGYTF.

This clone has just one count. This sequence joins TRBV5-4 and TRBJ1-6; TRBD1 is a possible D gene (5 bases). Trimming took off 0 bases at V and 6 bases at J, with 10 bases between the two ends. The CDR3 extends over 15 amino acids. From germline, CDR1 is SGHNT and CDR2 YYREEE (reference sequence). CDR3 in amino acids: CASSLAGSSNSPLHF. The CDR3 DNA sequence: TGTGCCAGCAGCTTGGCAGGGTCATCTAATTCACCCCTCCACTTT.

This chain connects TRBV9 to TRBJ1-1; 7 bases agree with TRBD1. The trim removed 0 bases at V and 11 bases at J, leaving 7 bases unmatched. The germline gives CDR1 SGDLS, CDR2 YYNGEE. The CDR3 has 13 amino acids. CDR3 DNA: TGTGCCAGCAGCGTAGGGGTTCAGGGGGTGGCTTTCTTT. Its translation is CASSVGVQGVAFF. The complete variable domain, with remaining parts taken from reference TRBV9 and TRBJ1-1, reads DSGVTQTPKHLITATGQRVTLRCSPRSGDLSVYWYQQSLDQGLQFLIQYYNGEERAKGNILERFSAQQFPDLHSELNLSSLELGDSALYFCASSVGVQGVAFFGQGTRLTVV.